Listed here are 32 T cell receptor beta chains from one sample, sequenced in a study of T-cell reconstitution after alpha-beta-depleted transplantation in children. TCRbeta library construction was performed incorporating unique molecular identifiers. TCRdb redid the calling of the PCR reads with MiXCR, one entry per CDR3 protein. The data contain roughly 670,000 distinct CDR3 sequences, around 14% of them singletons. The source material was PBMCs, sampled before TCRalphabeta/CD19-depleted stem cell transplant. The receptor set was obtained from a girl aged 2 to 9 with congenital amegakaryocytic thrombocytopenia, due to receive a stem cell transplant.

This clonotype has more than one count but fewer than ten. The chain carries TRBV6-1 and TRBJ2-7; 10 positions match TRBD1. CDR1 and CDR2 (germline): MNHNS, SASEGT. J gave up 9 bases and V 6 bases, and 8 bases lay outside the gene matches. The CDR3 is 13 amino acids. CDR3 residues: CASSQGDRGSQYF. The CDR3 region has the DNA TGTGCCAGCAGCCAGGGGGACAGGGGATCGCAGTACTTC.

Only a few counts were recorded for this clonotype. V is TRBV20-1 and J is TRBJ2-1; 8 bases are a match to TRBD2. Germline values: CDR1 DFQATT, CDR2 SNEGSKA (reference sequence). The CDR3 consists of 15 residues. After removal of 4 bases from V and 7 bases from J, the junction contained 12 bases not matched to a gene. Here the CDR3 DNA reads TGCAGTGCTACCCATCTAAGGAGCGGGAGAAATGAGCAGTTCTTC. Its protein is CSATHLRSGRNEQFF.

The V and J genes are TRBV12-3 or TRBV12-4 and TRBJ2-7; 7 bases match TRBD1. The length of the CDR3 is 14 residues. J gave up 1 base and V 6 bases, and 6 bases lay outside the gene matches. The CDR3 DNA sequence: TGTGCCAGCAGCTGGGGACAGTTGTCCTACGAGCAGTACTTC. It specifies CASSWGQLSYEQYF.

This clonotype was observed a few times. The V and J genes are TRBV12-3 or TRBV12-4 and TRBJ2-1; TRBD1 is a possible D gene (6 bases). V was clipped by 5 bases and J by 3 bases, with 11 bases between them. The CDR3 spans 14 residues. The CDR3 sequence is CASSPGTYYNEQFF. CDR3 in DNA: TGTGCCAGCAGTCCAGGGACATACTACAATGAGCAGTTCTTC.

With regard to this clonotype: This may come from a read error, since a much larger clone is one base off. The chain recombines TRBV6-5 with TRBJ2-5; 9 bases align to TRBD2. Germline CDR1 reads MNHEY; CDR2 reads SVGAGI. The CDR3 sequence is 14 residues long. V lost 7 bases to trimming and J lost 4 bases; unmatched junction nucleotides: 7. In nucleotides, the CDR3 is TGTGCCAGCACTTTGGCGGGAGGGTTAGAGACCCAGTACTTC. It yields the protein CASTLAGGLETQYF.

Of note for this clonotype: The junction does not match germline at one end; this may be a read error. The chain combines TRBV29-1 with TRBJ1-2; TRBD1 is a possible D gene (6 bases). This CDR3 contains 13 residues. CDR1 and CDR2 from the germline V gene are SQVTM and ANQGSEA. The CDR3 nucleotides are TGCAGCGTTGTCCCCCGAACAGGGTATGGCGACACCTTC. It codes for CSVVPRTGYGDTF.

This clonotype was counted only a few times. V usage is TRBV7-8 and J usage is TRBJ2-5; a possible D gene is TRBD2 (6 bases). CDR3 length: 15 amino acids. The germline gives CDR1 SGHVS, CDR2 FQNEAQ. The germline V and J ends were trimmed by 4 bases and 5 bases, with 17 bases remaining between them. The CDR3 DNA sequence: TGTGCCAGCAGCTCGACGGGGACTTTAGGGGAGACCCAGTACTTC. Residues: CASSSTGTLGETQYF.

This clonotype occurred a few times. J is TRBJ2-7 and V is TRBV4-1; D is perhaps TRBD1 (5 bases). CDR3 length: 15 amino acids. CDR1 MGHRA and CDR2 YSYEKL come from the germline V gene. Trimming removed 2 bases at V and 3 bases at J, with 14 bases between. CDR3 bases: TGCGCCAGCAGCCAATTAGACAGACAGAACTACGAGCAGTACTTC. Residues: CASSQLDRQNYEQYF.

V usage is TRBV29-1 and J usage is TRBJ2-7; D not certain. V was pared by 4 bases and J by 2 bases, with 9 bases between. Per the germline V gene, CDR1 is SQVTM and CDR2 is ANQGSEA. The CDR3 is made up of 12 amino acids. CDR3 sequence: CSVGWNAYEQYF. Written as DNA, the CDR3 is TGCAGCGTTGGCTGGAACGCCTACGAGCAGTACTTC.

This clonotype was detected only a few times. The CDR3 sequence is CSVVDRVTYNEQFF. The CDR3 coding sequence is TGCAGCGTGGTCGACAGGGTTACCTACAATGAGCAGTTCTTC. The chain links TRBV29-1 to TRBJ2-1, with 7 positions matching TRBD1. Trimming took 6 bases from V and 2 from J; bases not matched to a gene: 7. CDR1 SQVTM and CDR2 ANQGSEA come from the germline V gene. This CDR3 has 14 amino acids.

This clonotype was seen more than once but under ten times. The rearrangement links TRBV25-1 to TRBJ2-1, with a tentative D call TRBD2 (6 bases). Between the trimmed V and J ends, which lost 2 bases and 4 bases, there was a span of 15 bases. This CDR3 is built from 16 residues. Germline assignment: CDR1 MGHDK and CDR2 SYGVNS. As DNA, the CDR3 is TGTGCCAGCAGTGAAATGAGAGCGGAGGGATACAATGAGCAGTTCTTC. This translates into CASSEMRAEGYNEQFF. The full variable domain, its missing parts supplied by reference TRBV25-1 and TRBJ2-1, is EADIYQTPRYLVIGTGKKITLECSQTMGHDKMYWYQQDPGMELHLIHYSYGVNSTEKGDLSSESTVSRIRTEHFPLTLESARPSHTSQYLCASSEMRAEGYNEQFFGPGTRLTVL.

This clonotype was picked up many times. The CDR3 nucleotides are TGCGCCAGCATGGCGGGAGGTCCAGATACGCAGTATTTT. As protein: CASMAGGPDTQYF. This chain links TRBV5-1 with TRBJ2-3, with 8 positions matching TRBD2. The V segment lost 6 bases and the J segment 4 bases; nucleotides outside the gene matches: 4. This CDR3 is 13 amino acids long. From germline, CDR1 is SGHRS and CDR2 YFSETQ.

V is TRBV7-9 and J is TRBJ2-2; D not certain. CDR3 length: 13 amino acids. V was pared by 8 bases and J by 4 bases, with 11 bases between. Germline CDR1 and CDR2: SEHNR and FQNEAQ (reference sequence). CDR3 sequence: CASGRTITGELFF. CDR3 DNA: TGTGCCAGCGGTAGGACCATCACCGGGGAGCTGTTTTTT.

This clonotype has just a few counts. The chain joins TRBV28 to TRBJ2-3, with TRBD2 matching 10 bases. J gave up 0 bases and V 2 bases, and 5 bases lay outside the gene matches. This CDR3 is 17 amino acids long. Germline CDR1 MDHEN, CDR2 SYDVKM. In DNA, the CDR3 is TGTGCCAGCAGTTTAATCGGACTAGCGGCTAGCACAGATACGCAGTATTTT. It codes for CASSLIGLAASTDTQYF.

The chain links TRBV19 to TRBJ2-4; D remains ambiguous. The CDR3 runs 15 residues. Germline V gene lookup returns CDR1 LNHDA and CDR2 SQIVND (reference sequence). V shed 7 bases and J shed 5 bases, with 18 bases lying between them. CDR3 residues: CASTPELGRENIQYF. Here the CDR3 DNA reads TGTGCCAGTACCCCAGAGCTGGGTAGGGAAAACATTCAGTACTTC.

This clonotype was seen many times. The rearrangement joins TRBV29-1 to TRBJ2-1, with no clear D. V lost 1 base and J lost 4, with 5 bases in between. The CDR3 runs to 12 residues. The germline gives CDR1 SQVTM, CDR2 ANQGSEA. The CDR3 spells CSVEGVYNEQFF. The CDR3 DNA reads TGCAGCGTTGAAGGTGTTTACAATGAGCAGTTCTTC.

In nucleotides, the CDR3 is TGCAGTGCTAGCCCGATGGGGAGTCCCTACGAGCAGTACTTC. Its translation: CSASPMGSPYEQYF. This sequence joins TRBV20-1 and TRBJ2-7, with D perhaps TRBD2 (5 bases). The CDR3 is made up of 14 amino acids. Looked up from germline, CDR1 is DFQATT and CDR2 is SNEGSKA (reference sequence). V was clipped by 3 bases and J by 2 bases, with 14 bases between them.

The sample holds many counts of this clonotype. V is TRBV29-1 and J is TRBJ2-1, with a weak D call TRBD2 (5 bases). Germline V gives CDR1 SQVTM, CDR2 ANQGSEA. CDR3 length equals 16 residues. The V gene lost 2 bases and the J gene lost 7 bases, with 21 bases spanning the gap. CDR3 sequence reads: CSVERGIVASRNEQFF. The CDR3 nucleotides are TGCAGCGTTGAAAGAGGGATTGTGGCGTCGCGTAATGAGCAGTTCTTC.

In this sample, this clonotype turned up many times. The chain couples TRBV20-1 to TRBJ2-1; a possible D gene is TRBD2 (5 bases). From germline, CDR1 is DFQATT and CDR2 SNEGSKA (reference sequence). The CDR3 is made up of 15 amino acids. Trimming took off 3 bases at V and 0 bases at J, with 12 bases between the two ends. CDR3 bases: TGCAGTGCTAGTCTCCTCGGGGACTCCTACAATGAGCAGTTCTTC. Residues: CSASLLGDSYNEQFF.

The J gene is TRBJ2-1, the V gene TRBV29-1, with 14 positions matching TRBD2. J lost 7 bases, V lost 4 bases, and 0 bases had no gene match. The length of the CDR3 is 13 residues. CDR1 and CDR2 from the germline V gene are SQVTM and ANQGSEA. The CDR3 DNA follows: TGCAGCGTTGGACTAGCGGGAGGGAATGAGCAGTTCTTC. It translates to CSVGLAGGNEQFF.

This clonotype was counted many times. The chain joins TRBV5-1 to TRBJ2-3; D is undetermined. Trimming removed 3 bases at V and 2 bases at J, with 7 bases between. The CDR3 spans 13 residues. The germline CDR1 and CDR2 sequences are SGHRS and YFSETQ. CDR3 sequence reads: CASSSSPTDTQYF. The DNA of the CDR3 is TGCGCCAGCAGCTCCTCCCCCACAGATACGCAGTATTTT.

This clonotype was found a few times. The chain couples TRBV14 to TRBJ2-1; 7 bases match TRBD1. Germline V lookup: CDR1 SGHDN, CDR2 FVKESK. The CDR3 is 15 amino acids. J gave up 3 bases and V 2 bases, and 4 bases lay outside the gene matches. The CDR3: CASSQFSGGYNEQFF. The CDR3 coding sequence is TGTGCCAGCAGCCAATTTTCAGGGGGCTACAATGAGCAGTTCTTC. The full variable domain, with the rest looked up from reference TRBV14 and TRBJ2-1, is EAGVTQFPSHSVIEKGQTVTLRCDPISGHDNLYWYRRVMGKEIKFLLHFVKESKQDESGMPNNRFLAERTGGTYSTLKVQPAELEDSGVYFCASSQFSGGYNEQFFGPGTRLTVL.

The V call is TRBV7-6, the J call TRBJ1-1, with 8 bases identical to TRBD1. V dropped 4 bases and J dropped 5; count of bases not matched to a gene: 18. The CDR3 totals 18 residues. CDR1 and CDR2 (germline): SGHVS, FNYEAQ. CDR3 in amino acids: CASSSIPFAGQGGTEAFF. The CDR3 nucleotides read TGTGCCAGCAGCTCCATACCCTTTGCCGGACAGGGAGGGACTGAAGCTTTCTTT.

This clonotype was detected ten times or more. The chain recombines TRBV29-1 with TRBJ2-1; D is undetermined. The V gene's germline CDR1 is SQVTM and CDR2 ANQGSEA. V lost 0 bases, J lost 4 bases, and 22 bases lay in between. CDR3 length equals 18 residues. This CDR3 is CSVEDPSSPMQIYNEQFF. In DNA form, the CDR3 reads TGCAGCGTTGAAGATCCCAGCTCACCGATGCAGATATACAATGAGCAGTTCTTC.

A remark on this clonotype: A much larger clone sits a single nucleotide away, making a read error possible. The chain recombines TRBV10-3 with TRBJ1-2; a weak D match, TRBD1 (6 bases). CDR3 length: 13 residues. Germline V gene data show CDR1 as ENHRY and CDR2 as SYGVKD. The CDR3 protein is CALSDGNRVGYTF. CDR3 in DNA: TGTGCCCTCAGTGACGGCAACAGGGTTGGCTACACCTTC.

The table lists this clonotype with many counts. V and J are TRBV28 and TRBJ2-2; 9 bases agree with TRBD2. V trimming: 10 bases; J trimming: 3 bases; junction bases outside the gene matches: 12. Germline-derived CDR1 and CDR2 are MDHEN and SYDVKM. The CDR3 runs 16 residues. CDR3: CATNSGGLIDTGELFF. Here the CDR3 DNA reads TGTGCCACCAATAGCGGGGGCCTTATTGACACCGGGGAGCTGTTTTTT. The entire variable domain, with the rest obtained from reference TRBV28 and TRBJ2-2, is as follows: DVKVTQSSRYLVKRTGEKVFLECVQDMDHENMFWYRQDPGLGLRLIYFSYDVKMKEKGDIPEGYSVSREKKERFSLILESASTNQTSMYLCATNSGGLIDTGELFFGEGSRLTVL.

This clonotype was detected many times. V usage is TRBV29-1 and J usage is TRBJ1-6; tentatively, D is TRBD1 (6 bases). The germline V gene has CDR1 SQVTM and CDR2 ANQGSEA. The germline V and J ends were trimmed by 4 bases and 6 bases, with 13 bases remaining between them. This CDR3 comprises 14 residues. The CDR3 DNA follows: TGCAGCGTTGCGTCGGACAGCCCTAATTCACCCCTCCACTTT. Protein sequence: CSVASDSPNSPLHF.

The rearrangement links TRBV27 to TRBJ2-1; 11 nucleotides align to TRBD1. The V gene end was trimmed by 1 base and the J gene end by 3 bases; junction bases not matched to a gene: 8. This CDR3 region has 18 residues. Per germline, CDR1 MNHEY and CDR2 SMNVEV (reference sequence). CDR3 amino acids: CASSLLSSGTGGYNEQFF. CDR3 nucleotides: TGTGCCAGCAGTTTATTATCTTCCGGGACAGGGGGCTACAATGAGCAGTTCTTC.

Concerning this clonotype: One junction end disagrees with the germline gene, perhaps due to a read error. The rearrangement uses TRBV20-1 and TRBJ2-1, with 9 nucleotides matching TRBD2. This CDR3 spans 15 amino acids. Per the germline V gene, CDR1 is DFQATT and CDR2 is SNEGSKA (reference sequence). The CDR3, as DNA: TGCAGTGCTGATAGCGGGAGCCCGGTAAAGAATGAGCAGTCCTTC. Residues: CSADSGSPVKNEQSF.

This clonotype has a handful of counts. This chain uses TRBV28 with TRBJ2-3, with 14 bases identical to TRBD2. V gave up 6 bases and J gave up 5 bases; unmatched junction bases: 7. Germline V gives CDR1 MDHEN, CDR2 SYDVKM. The CDR3 has 16 residues. This chain's CDR3 is CASSMGLAGAQDTQYF. The CDR3 DNA reads TGTGCCAGCAGCATGGGACTAGCGGGAGCGCAAGATACGCAGTATTTT.

This clonotype has ten or more counts. The gene calls are TRBV9 and TRBJ1-2; D gene uncertain. V gave up 0 bases and J gave up 8 bases, with 11 bases separating them. Germline V gives CDR1 SGDLS, CDR2 YYNGEE. The CDR3 consists of 13 residues. The DNA for the CDR3 is TGTGCCAGCAGCGTAGGGCAGAGTGGCGGCTACACCTTC. Translation gives CASSVGQSGGYTF.

The chain is built from TRBV12-3 or TRBV12-4 and TRBJ2-3, with D possibly matching TRBD1 (6 bases). V was clipped by 3 bases and J by 4 bases, with 14 bases between them. The CDR3 has 15 amino acids. CDR3 in DNA: TGTGCCAGCAGTTTTCTACAGGGAAACTCAGATACGCAGTATTTT. It codes for CASSFLQGNSDTQYF.